The 25 T cell receptor beta chains listed next were all sequenced from one sample in a study of identical twins. Each CDR3 protein is one row after TCRdb ran MiXCR on the 5' RACE reads. The data hold under 300,000 distinct CDR3 sequences, with about 13% observed a single time. The sample was also linked to a second study, of yellow fever vaccine responses in identical twins.

Sequenced material: memory (CD45RO+) T cells sorted from blood. The receptors shown here come from a woman between 18 and 30 years old in good health.

This clonotype was counted only a few times. The V call is TRBV10-3, the J call TRBJ2-5; 9 bases line up with TRBD2. The germline CDR1 and CDR2 sequences are ENHRY and SYGVKD. With 0 bases clipped from V and 4 bases from J, the junction kept 6 bases outside the gene matches. The CDR3 extends over 16 amino acids. As DNA, the CDR3 is TGTGCCATCAGTGAGTCGGTAGCGGGAGAGGGAGAGACCCAGTACTTC. Translating gives CAISESVAGEGETQYF.

This clonotype has a handful of counts. Written as DNA, the CDR3 is TGTGCCAGCAGCCACCCCGAAACGGGACTAGCGGGAGATACGCAGTATTTT. Encoded protein: CASSHPETGLAGDTQYF. This sequence joins TRBV4-2 and TRBJ2-3; 12 bases match TRBD2. Germline V gene data show CDR1 as LGHNA and CDR2 as YNFKEQ. J was trimmed by 5 bases and V by 3 bases; bases with no gene match: 9. This CDR3 comprises 17 residues.

The J gene is TRBJ2-2, the V gene TRBV10-3, with 8 bases matching TRBD1. The V and J ends lost 8 bases and 0 bases, in that order; junction bases with no gene match: 2. This CDR3 spans 14 amino acids. CDR1 and CDR2 (germline): ENHRY, SYGVKD. CDR3 nucleotide sequence: TGTGCCATCGGGACAGGCGCGAACACCGGGGAGCTGTTTTTT. The encoded protein is CAIGTGANTGELFF.

This chain connects TRBV6-1 to TRBJ2-7; TRBD2 aligns across 12 bases. J lost 0 bases, V lost 6 bases, and 3 bases had no gene match. The CDR3 covers 15 residues. Germline V lookup: CDR1 MNHNS, CDR2 SASEGT. The CDR3 loop is CASSPSGRVSYEQYF. The CDR3, as DNA: TGTGCCAGCAGCCCTAGCGGGAGGGTCTCCTACGAGCAGTACTTC.

The V and J genes are TRBV7-2 and TRBJ2-3; TRBD1 agrees at 8 bases. CDR1 and CDR2 (germline): SGHTA, FQGNSA. The J segment lost 14 bases and the V segment lost 5 bases, leaving 18 bases of the junction unmatched. This CDR3 is built from 15 residues. The CDR3 reads CASSPPTGAPAKLYF. The CDR3, as DNA: TGTGCCAGCAGCCCCCCGACAGGGGCCCCGGCAAAGCTGTATTTT. Combining the CDR3 with reference TRBV7-2 and TRBJ2-3 gives the whole variable domain GAGVSQSPSNKVTEKGKDVELRCDPISGHTALYWYRQSLGQGLEFLIYFQGNSAPDKSGLPSDRFSAERTGGSVSTLTIQRTQQEDSAVYLCASSPPTGAPAKLYFGPGTRLTVL.

This clonotype was picked up a small number of times. The V gene is TRBV29-1, the J gene TRBJ2-5; TRBD2 matches 8 bases. The germline CDR1 and CDR2 sequences are SQVTM and ANQGSEA. The CDR3 extends over 15 amino acids. V shed 4 bases, J shed 5 bases, and the junction held 12 bases outside the gene matches. The CDR3 sequence: CSVGLIAGIRETQYF. The CDR3 bases are TGCAGCGTTGGATTAATAGCGGGGATTCGGGAGACCCAGTACTTC.

J is TRBJ1-2 and V is TRBV3-1; TRBD1 is a possible D gene (5 bases). CDR1 is LGHDT, CDR2 YNNKEL, per germline (reference sequence). This CDR3 contains 14 residues. Trimming took off 1 base at V and 5 bases at J, with 11 bases between the two ends. CDR3 residues: CASSQGAGYYGYTF. As DNA, the CDR3 is TGTGCCAGCAGCCAAGGCGCAGGGTATTATGGCTACACCTTC.

V is TRBV6-1 and J is TRBJ1-5; TRBD1 might be the D (6 bases). The ends were cut back, 6 bases at V and 1 base at J, with 10 bases in the middle. Germline lookup yields CDR1 MNHNS and CDR2 SASEGT. The CDR3 is 14 amino acids. The CDR3 DNA sequence: TGTGCCAGCAGATCCACAGGGAGCAATCAGCCCCAGCATTTT. Encoded protein: CASRSTGSNQPQHF.

V usage is TRBV4-3 and J usage is TRBJ1-1; maybe TRBD1 (5 bases). The CDR3 runs 17 residues. The V end was cut by 4 bases, the J end by 4 bases, with 22 bases between. CDR1 LGHNA and CDR2 YSLEER come from the germline V gene. CDR3 amino acids: CASSPKGEGKERTEAFF. In nucleotides, the CDR3 is TGCGCCAGCAGCCCGAAAGGTGAGGGGAAGGAACGCACTGAAGCTTTCTTT.

This clonotype was observed a few times. This chain connects TRBV20-1 to TRBJ2-1, with D possibly TRBD2 on 5 matching bases. CDR1 and CDR2 (germline): DFQATT, SNEGSKA (reference sequence). This CDR3 comprises 12 residues. Trimming pared 3 bases from V and 8 bases from J, leaving 11 bases between. DNA for the CDR3: TGCAGTGCTAGGGAGGTTTACGATGAGCAGTTCTTC. Its translation: CSAREVYDEQFF.

About this clonotype itself: The junction shows a germline mismatch at one end, possibly a read error. The genes are TRBV20-1 and TRBJ2-3; D might be TRBD1 or TRBD2, each matching 7 bases. The length of the CDR3 is 13 residues. CDR1 and CDR2 from the germline V gene are DFQATT and SNEGSKA (reference sequence). The CDR3 region is CALQGGPKGTQYF. DNA of the CDR3: TGTGCCCTCCAGGGGGGGCCGAAGGGTACGCAGTATTTT.

Details on this clonotype: An end of the junction differs from the germline gene, which may be a read error. The chain carries TRBV7-7 and TRBJ2-7; TRBD1 matches at 7 bases. The germline V gene has CDR1 SSHAT and CDR2 FNYEAQ (reference sequence). The CDR3 has 15 amino acids. The CDR3 DNA follows: TGTGCTAGCAGCCCAGGGACAGCGGCAGACTACGAGCAGTACTTC. Protein product: CASSPGTAADYEQYF.

This clonotype was counted a few times. The chain has TRBV11-2 and TRBJ2-1; D remains unclear. This CDR3 has 12 amino acids. V was clipped by 4 bases and J by 7 bases, with 8 bases between them. The germline V gene encodes CDR1 SGHAT and CDR2 FQNNGV. CDR3 bases: TGTGCCAGCAGCTCGCGTTTGAATGAGCAGTTCTTC. Protein: CASSSRLNEQFF.

This clonotype was detected many times. This chain joins TRBV12-3 or TRBV12-4 and TRBJ1-1; 9 bases match TRBD1. Losses at the gene ends were 0 bases for V and 3 bases for J; bases not matched to a gene: 5. This CDR3 has 16 residues. The CDR3 loop is CASSLADRGIDTEAFF. In nucleotides, the CDR3 is TGTGCCAGCAGTTTAGCGGACAGGGGAATTGACACTGAAGCTTTCTTT.

This clonotype appeared a few times. The chain joins TRBV20-1 to TRBJ2-3; no definite D call. This CDR3 has 12 residues. Germline CDR1 and CDR2: DFQATT and SNEGSKA (reference sequence). V lost 5 bases and J 5 bases, leaving 11 bases between the germline ends. The CDR3 coding sequence is TGCAGTGCTCGGTGGGCAGGAGATACGCAGTATTTT. Translated, it gives CSARWAGDTQYF.

In regard to this clonotype: One end of the junction varies from germline; a read error may be responsible. This rearrangement joins TRBV7-7 to TRBJ2-3, with 10 bases fitting TRBD2. The CDR3 loop spans 15 amino acids. CDR1 and CDR2 (germline): SSHAT, FNYEAQ (reference sequence). The CDR3 region is CASSSSSGGTDTQYF. The CDR3 region has the DNA TGTGCTAGCAGCTCCTCTAGCGGGGGAACAGATACGCAGTATTTT.

J is TRBJ2-3 and V is TRBV5-1, with 9 bases aligning to TRBD2. J lost 1 base, V lost 0 bases, and 9 bases had no gene match. Germline V gives CDR1 SGHRS, CDR2 YFSETQ. The CDR3 contains 18 residues. This chain's CDR3 is CASSLELAGGFGTDTQYF. The CDR3 bases are TGCGCCAGCAGCTTGGAATTGGCGGGGGGGTTTGGCACAGATACGCAGTATTTT.

This clonotype appeared a few times. This chain joins TRBV7-6 and TRBJ2-1; no firm D call. V was trimmed by 0 bases and J by 9 bases, leaving 9 bases between them. Germline CDR1 SGHVS, CDR2 FNYEAQ. The CDR3 spans 13 residues. CDR3 in DNA: TGTGCCAGCAGCTTAGCGGGGTGGGCTGAGCAGTTCTTC. Protein product: CASSLAGWAEQFF. The variable domain in full, completed from reference TRBV7-6 and TRBJ2-1, reads GAGVSQSPRYKVTKRGQDVALRCDPISGHVSLYWYRQALGQGPEFLTYFNYEAQQDKSGLPNDRFSAERPEGSISTLTIQRTEQRDSAMYRCASSLAGWAEQFFGPGTRLTVL.

This clonotype was found many times. The rearrangement uses TRBV12-3 or TRBV12-4 and TRBJ2-5; D remains ambiguous. V was pared by 7 bases and J by 7 bases, with 13 bases between. CDR3 length: 12 amino acids. CDR3 in amino acids: CASTPRMGTQYF. CDR3 coding DNA: TGTGCCAGCACCCCTAGGATGGGGACCCAGTACTTC.

The V call is TRBV20-1, the J call TRBJ2-7, with 9 bases aligning to TRBD2. V gave up 0 bases and J gave up 2 bases; unmatched junction bases: 5. This CDR3 is 15 amino acids long. Germline-derived CDR1 and CDR2 are DFQATT and SNEGSKA (reference sequence). CDR3 residues: CSARDLAGTAYEQYF. CDR3 DNA sequence: TGCAGTGCTAGAGATCTAGCGGGGACAGCCTACGAGCAGTACTTC.

This clonotype was detected many times. The chain couples TRBV12-3 or TRBV12-4 to TRBJ2-6; D not resolved. Trimming removed 6 bases from V and 2 bases from J, with 11 bases in between. The CDR3 spans 15 residues. In nucleotides, the CDR3 is TGTGCCAGCAGCCGGCTCGGTGCTGGGGCCAACGTCCTGACTTTC. This encodes CASSRLGAGANVLTF.

This clonotype was seen ten or more times. The chain recombines TRBV20-1 with TRBJ1-5, with no clear D. CDR3 length equals 10 residues. The germline V and J ends were trimmed by 6 bases and 6 bases, with 6 bases remaining between them. Looked up from germline, CDR1 is DFQATT and CDR2 is SNEGSKA (reference sequence). The CDR3 DNA sequence: TGCAGTGCAGGGTTTCAGCCCCAGCATTTT. It specifies CSAGFQPQHF.

This clonotype was counted many times. The V and J genes are TRBV20-1 and TRBJ1-6; 11 bases are a match to TRBD1. The junction had 6 bases not matched to a gene; V was cut back by 5 bases and J by 9 bases. The germline gives CDR1 DFQATT, CDR2 SNEGSKA (reference sequence). The CDR3 sequence is 14 residues long. This chain's CDR3 is CSASPGTGGSPLHF. CDR3 coding DNA: TGCAGTGCTTCTCCCGGGACAGGGGGTTCACCCCTCCACTTT.

Concerning this clonotype: Possible read error: a much larger clone is one base away. The genes are TRBV28 and TRBJ2-7; D remains unclear. The CDR3 is made up of 11 amino acids. In germline, CDR1 is MDHEN, CDR2 SYDVKM. The V end was cut by 3 bases, the J end by 2 bases, with 2 bases between. The DNA of the CDR3 is TGTGCCAGCAGTTTCCCCTACGAGCAGTACTTC. Amino acids: CASSFPYEQYF.

The V gene is TRBV6-1, the J gene TRBJ1-4; D is uncertain. Germline CDR1 MNHNS, CDR2 SASEGT. Trimming took 7 bases from V and 10 from J, leaving 19 bases between them. The CDR3 sequence is 14 residues long. The CDR3 DNA reads TGTGCCAGCACCACAGAGACAATGATTGGAAAACTGTTTTTT. It specifies CASTTETMIGKLFF.